This T cell receptor beta chain was obtained from a study of blood T cell repertoires in COVID-19. The assay was immunoSEQ multiplex PCR, and TCRdb's table has in-frame clones only and misses some. The repertoire holds about 210,000 clones, with more than 75% as singletons. This CDR3 contains 11 residues. V was pared by 8 bases and J by 4 bases, with 8 bases between. In germline, CDR1 is MDHEN, CDR2 SYDVKM. This chain uses TRBV28 with TRBJ1-1; tentative D call: TRBD1 (6 bases). Sequencing used peripheral blood. This sequence was found in a human donor in a cohort sampled during active COVID-19. CDR3 DNA sequence: TGTGCCAGCTTAGGGGGCACTGAAGCTTTCTTT. Translated, it gives CASLGGTEAFF.